Only a few counts were recorded for the clone carrying this T cell receptor beta chain. No antigen is known for it. The isolated RNA, all of it, was reverse transcribed, so expressed TCRB transcripts were what got sequenced. Here immunoSEQ multiplex PCR was the method, and the copy in TCRdb shows in-frame clones only, minus some. The sample has around 240,000 clones, over 9.5% seen once. This sample was taken from a study of beta chain features in type 1 diabetes. V lost 5 bases and J 5 bases, leaving 15 bases between the germline ends. CDR3 length: 14 residues. Germline V gives CDR1 SEHNR, CDR2 FQNEAQ (reference sequence). Whole-study findings and limits: No resolution was reached here on whether HLA type influences TCRB rearrangement.

Via CD45RO/CCR7/CD25/CD127/CD95/CD27, cells of the CD4+ naive, central memory, regulatory and stem cell-like memory subsets were sorted. This chain connects TRBV7-9 to TRBJ1-1; tentatively, D is TRBD1 (5 bases). The sequence derives from a woman between 18 and 29 years old in good health. Material: naive CD4+ T cells from blood. CDR3 protein: CASSLTEGDTEAFF. CDR3 DNA: TGTGCCAGCAGCCTGACCGAAGGGGATACTGAAGCTTTCTTT.